This T cell receptor (beta chain) was sequenced during a study of beta chain features in type 1 diabetes. The CDR3 totals 15 residues. Germline values: CDR1 GTSNPN, CDR2 SVGIG (reference sequence). Trimming cost V 2 bases and J 0 bases, with 10 bases left between them. Notes on this clone: Its antigen is unidentified.

As every portion of the isolated RNA was reverse transcribed, the sequencing read expressed TCRB transcripts. Sequencing used immunoSEQ multiplex PCR; TCRdb keeps in-frame clones, though not all of them. The profile shows under 850,000 clones, about an eighth of them singletons. Study observations and caveats: Insertions were fewer and deletions more numerous at VDJ junctions in type 1 diabetes patients. Type 1 diabetes patients had moderately but significantly shorter TCRB CDR3s in all four CD4+ subsets. A greater similarity of naive, central memory and Treg TCRB repertoires was seen among patients than among healthy donors.

Blood was drawn once from each donor into heparinised tubes. The draws averaged around 110 mL. Researchers reported sorting CD4+ naive, central memory, regulatory and stem cell-like memory cells via CD45RO/CCR7/CD25/CD127/CD95/CD27. The sample taken for sequencing was naive CD4+ T cells from blood. The clonotype originates from a man aged 18 to 29 with type 1 diabetes. J is TRBJ1-4 and V is TRBV30; no reliable D call. The CDR3 here is CAWSTGLATNEKLFF. Here the CDR3 DNA reads TGTGCCTGGAGTACCGGGCTGGCAACTAATGAAAAACTGTTTTTT.